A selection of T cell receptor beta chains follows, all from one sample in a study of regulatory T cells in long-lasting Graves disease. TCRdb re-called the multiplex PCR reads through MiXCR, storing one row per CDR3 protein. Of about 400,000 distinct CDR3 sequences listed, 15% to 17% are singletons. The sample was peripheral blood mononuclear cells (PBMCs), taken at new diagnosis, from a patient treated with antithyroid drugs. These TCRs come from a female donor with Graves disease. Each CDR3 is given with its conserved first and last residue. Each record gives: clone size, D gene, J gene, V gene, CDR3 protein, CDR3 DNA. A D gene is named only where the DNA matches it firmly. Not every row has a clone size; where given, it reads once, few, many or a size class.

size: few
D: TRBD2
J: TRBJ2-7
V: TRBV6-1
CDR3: CATTREREWYF
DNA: TGTGCCACCACACGAGAGCGGGAGTGGTACTTC

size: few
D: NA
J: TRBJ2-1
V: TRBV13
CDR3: CASSFKRTGPNYNEQFF
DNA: TGTGCCAGCAGCTTTAAGCGCACAGGGCCTAACTACAATGAGCAGTTCTTC

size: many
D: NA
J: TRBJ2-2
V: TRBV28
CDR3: CASRTGQGIVTGELFF
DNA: TGTGCCAGCAGGACGGGCCAGGGCATCGTCACCGGGGAGCTGTTTTTT

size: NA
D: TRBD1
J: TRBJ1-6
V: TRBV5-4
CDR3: CASSPTGGSYNSPLHF
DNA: TGTGCCAGCAGCCCAACAGGGGGGAGTTACAATTCACCCCTCCACTTT

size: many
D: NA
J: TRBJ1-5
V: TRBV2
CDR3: CASSEGRVGNQPQHF
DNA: TGTGCCAGCAGTGAAGGGAGGGTAGGGAATCAGCCCCAGCATTTT

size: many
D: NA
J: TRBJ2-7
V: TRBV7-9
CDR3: CASSYRGQSEQYF
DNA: TGTGCCAGCAGCTACCGTGGACAGAGCGAGCAGTACTTC

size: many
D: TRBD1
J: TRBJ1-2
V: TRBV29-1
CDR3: CSVEFGTGGFGYGYTF
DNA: TGCAGCGTTGAATTCGGGACAGGGGGCTTCGGCTATGGCTACACCTTC

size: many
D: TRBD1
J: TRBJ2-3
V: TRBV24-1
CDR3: CATSDAGTGPTDTQYF
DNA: TGTGCCACCAGTGATGCCGGGACAGGGCCAACAGATACGCAGTATTTT

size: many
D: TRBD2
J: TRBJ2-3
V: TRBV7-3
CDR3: CASSSHRGLAGVDTQYF
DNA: TGTGCCAGCAGCTCCCACCGCGGACTAGCGGGGGTAGATACGCAGTATTTT

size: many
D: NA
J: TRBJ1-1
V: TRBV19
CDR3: CATHEGLRTEAFF
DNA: TGTGCCACCCATGAGGGGTTGAGGACTGAAGCTTTCTTT

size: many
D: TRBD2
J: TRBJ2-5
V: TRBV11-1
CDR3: CASSPRTSGTRETQYF
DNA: TGTGCCAGCAGTCCCCGGACTAGCGGGACCAGGGAGACCCAGTACTTC

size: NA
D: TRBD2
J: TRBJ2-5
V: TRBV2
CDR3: CASSDNSGGGETQYF
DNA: TGTGCCAGCAGTGATAATAGCGGGGGAGGAGAGACCCAGTACTTC

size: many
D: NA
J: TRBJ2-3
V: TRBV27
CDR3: CASSFTPTSTDTQYF
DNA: TGTGCCAGCAGTTTCACCCCGACAAGCACAGATACGCAGTATTTT

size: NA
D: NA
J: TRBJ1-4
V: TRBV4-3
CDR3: CASSQDRGEKLFF
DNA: TGCGCCAGCAGCCAAGACAGGGGCGAAAAACTGTTTTTT